A single T cell receptor (beta chain) is shown here with its context. Its antigen is undetermined. These data originate in a study of T cell repertoires in ileal Crohn's disease. On the study more broadly: About 40% were active smokers at surgery; median disease duration was roughly eight years. Surgery for a complication: stricturing in about 61%, penetrating in about 39%.

Findings and limits, study-wide: All patients with clonality above 26.8% had endoscopic recurrence.

With V trimmed by 6 bases and J by 5 bases, 6 bases remained unmatched. The CDR3 has 14 residues. In germline, CDR1 is SGDLS, CDR2 YYNGEE. Here immunoSEQ multiplex PCR was the method, and the copy in TCRdb shows in-frame clones only, minus some. Among approximately 13,000 clones listed, 70% were seen once. Included were adult ileal or ileocolonic Crohn's patients indicated for ileocolonic resection. The V gene is TRBV9, the J gene TRBJ2-1; 9 positions match TRBD1. Sequencing was done on a sample of ileal tissue. This sequence originates from an adult with Crohn's disease. The DNA of the CDR3 is TGTGCCAGCAACCGCCGACAGGGGGACAATGAGCAGTTCTTC. Its protein is CASNRRQGDNEQFF. Variable domain in full (rest from reference TRBV9 and TRBJ2-1): DSGVTQTPKHLITATGQRVTLRCSPRSGDLSVYWYQQSLDQGLQFLIQYYNGEERAKGNILERFSAQQFPDLHSELNLSSLELGDSALYFCASNRRQGDNEQFFGPGTRLTVL.